One sample yielded the 11 T cell receptor beta chains listed below, sequenced in a study of blood T cells in healthy people across ages. A second PCR of about 6 to 12 cycles used a sample-barcoded 5' primer and a J-beta primer mix. From the 5' RACE reads, TCRdb called clonotypes with MiXCR, one entry per CDR3 protein. The sample yields about 800,000 distinct CDR3 sequences, approximately 25% seen once. This sample was shared with a second study, whose subject was T cells of mothers and their children.

Sequenced material: blood. The receptors shown here come from a boy between 10 and 17 years old in good health.

The chain links TRBV2 to TRBJ2-4; TRBD2 aligns across 13 bases. The germline CDR1 and CDR2 sequences are SNHLY and FYNNEI. CDR3 length equals 15 residues. V lost 6 bases and J lost 8; bases outside the gene matches: 7. This CDR3 is CASRPGLAGWDIQYF. The CDR3 DNA reads TGTGCCAGCAGGCCGGGACTAGCGGGATGGGACATTCAGTACTTC. Full variable domain (outside the CDR3, taken from reference TRBV2 and TRBJ2-4): EPEVTQTPSHQVTQMGQEVILRCVPISNHLYFYWYRQILGQKVEFLVSFYNNEISEKSEIFDDQFSVERPDGSNFTLKIRSTKLEDSAMYFCASRPGLAGWDIQYFGAGTRLSVL.

On this clonotype: This may be a read error: a much more frequent sequence differs by one nucleotide. The conserved phenylalanine or tryptophan normally closing the CDR3 is absent here, so this likely arose from a read error. This chain uses TRBV29-1 with TRBJ2-7; maybe TRBD1 (5 bases). Deletions cut 5 bases from V and 3 bases from J, with 14 bases between. The germline gives CDR1 SQVTM, CDR2 ANQGSEA. The CDR3 loop spans 13 amino acids. In DNA form, the CDR3 reads TGCAGCGTTCGTTGGGGCGAGGACTACGAGCAGTACCTC. It is translated as CSVRWGEDYEQYL.

This clonotype was found once. The rearrangement uses TRBV7-9 and TRBJ2-1; D possibly uses TRBD1 or TRBD2 (6 bases each). V was trimmed by 8 bases and J by 15 bases, leaving 20 bases between them. The V gene's germline CDR1 is SEHNR and CDR2 FQNEAQ (reference sequence). The CDR3 covers 12 residues. Here the CDR3 reads CASAYSEGGRFF. DNA for the CDR3: TGTGCCAGCGCCTACTCAGAGGGGGGACGGTTCTTC.

This clonotype showed up just a few times. The V and J genes are TRBV6-5 and TRBJ2-1; weak D call: TRBD1 (5 bases). V lost 5 bases and J 12 bases, leaving 17 bases between the germline ends. The CDR3 is 13 residues long. Germline CDR1 MNHEY, CDR2 SVGAGI. CDR3 in DNA: TGTGCCAGCAGTCCTAGGCAGGGTTCTGGGCAGTTCTTC. Translation: CASSPRQGSGQFF.

In the case of this clonotype: The junction shows a germline mismatch at one end, possibly a read error. The V and J genes are TRBV7-7 and TRBJ2-1; D is possibly TRBD2 (5 bases). Germline lookup yields CDR1 SSHAT and CDR2 FNYEAQ (reference sequence). This CDR3 spans 14 amino acids. CDR3 amino acids: CASSPGNGFNEQFF. The CDR3 nucleotides read TGTGCTAGCAGCCCCGGGAACGGTTTTAATGAGCAGTTCTTC.

The J gene is TRBJ2-7, the V gene TRBV20-1; 13 bases agree with TRBD2. The V segment lost 6 bases and the J segment 6 bases; nucleotides outside the gene matches: 11. Germline V lookup: CDR1 DFQATT, CDR2 SNEGSKA (reference sequence). This CDR3 contains 15 residues. The CDR3 bases are TGCAGTGCGTCCGGGACTAGCGGGACGAGGATCGAGCAGTACTTC. Amino acids: CSASGTSGTRIEQYF.

This clonotype was observed a few times. V usage is TRBV7-3 and J usage is TRBJ1-1; D is ambiguous. The CDR3 contains 16 residues. V lost 2 bases to trimming and J lost 4 bases, with 17 bases between them. Germline loops: CDR1 SGHTA, CDR2 FQGTGA. CDR3 nucleotide sequence: TGTGCCAGCAGCTTAGACGGGCGGCGGCGCGGCACTGAAGCTTTCTTT. This gives the protein CASSLDGRRRGTEAFF. Full variable domain (rest looked up from reference TRBV7-3 and TRBJ1-1): GAGVSQTPSNKVTEKGKYVELRCDPISGHTALYWYRQSLGQGPEFLIYFQGTGAADDSGLPNDRFFAVRPEGSVSTLKIQRTERGDSAVYLCASSLDGRRRGTEAFFGQGTRLTVV.

The chain links TRBV3-1 to TRBJ2-1, with 9 bases identical to TRBD1. Germline-derived CDR1 and CDR2 are LGHDT and YNNKEL (reference sequence). Trimming at V came to 5 bases and at J to 9 bases, leaving 5 bases not matched to a gene. The CDR3 spans 13 residues. As DNA, the CDR3 is TGTGCCAGCAGCTTCGACAGGGGGGGTGAGCAGTTCTTC. Encoded protein: CASSFDRGGEQFF.

For the CDR3, the DNA is TGTGCCAGCAGCTTAGAGCCTCACAACCACGAGCAGTACTTC. Its protein is CASSLEPHNHEQYF. The chain recombines TRBV7-2 with TRBJ2-7; unclear D gene. From germline, CDR1 is SGHTA and CDR2 FQGNSA. CDR3 length equals 14 residues. V was cut by 1 base and J by 5 bases, with 12 bases left in between. Looking up the rest from reference TRBV7-2 and TRBJ2-7 gives the full variable domain: GAGVSQSPSNKVTEKGKDVELRCDPISGHTALYWYRQSLGQGLEFLIYFQGNSAPDKSGLPSDRFSAERTGGSVSTLTIQRTQQEDSAVYLCASSLEPHNHEQYFGPGTRLTVT.

V is TRBV20-1 and J is TRBJ2-2; D gene ambiguous. Germline CDR1 reads DFQATT; CDR2 reads SNEGSKA (reference sequence). The CDR3 spans 11 residues. V shed 6 bases and J shed 6 bases, with 8 bases lying between them. CDR3 region: CSAWRPGELFF. Here the CDR3 DNA reads TGCAGTGCCTGGCGTCCCGGGGAGCTGTTTTTT.

V and J are TRBV7-2 and TRBJ2-4; D is possibly TRBD2 (7 bases). Trimming cost V 3 bases and J 8 bases, with 14 bases left between them. The V gene's germline CDR1 is SGHTA and CDR2 FQGNSA. The CDR3 contains 14 residues. CDR3 sequence reads: CASSFTGGGDIQYF. Written as DNA, the CDR3 is TGTGCCAGCAGCTTTACGGGGGGCGGGGACATTCAGTACTTC.